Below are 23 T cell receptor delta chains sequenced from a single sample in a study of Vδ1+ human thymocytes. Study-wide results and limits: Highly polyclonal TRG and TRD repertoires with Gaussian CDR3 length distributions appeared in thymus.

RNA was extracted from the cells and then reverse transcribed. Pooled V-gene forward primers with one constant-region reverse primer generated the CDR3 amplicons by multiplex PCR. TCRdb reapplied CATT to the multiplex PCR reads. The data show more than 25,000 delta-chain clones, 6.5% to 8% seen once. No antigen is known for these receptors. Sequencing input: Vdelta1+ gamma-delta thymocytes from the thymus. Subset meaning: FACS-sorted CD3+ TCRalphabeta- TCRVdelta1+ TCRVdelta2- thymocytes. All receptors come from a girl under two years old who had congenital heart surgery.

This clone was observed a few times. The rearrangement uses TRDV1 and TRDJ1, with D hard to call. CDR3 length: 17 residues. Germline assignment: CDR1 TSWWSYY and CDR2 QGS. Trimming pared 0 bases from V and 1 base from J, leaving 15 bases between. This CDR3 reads CALGELPFGVGTDKLIF. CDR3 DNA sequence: TGTGCTCTTGGGGAACTCCCATTCGGGGTCGGCACCGATAAACTCATCTTT.

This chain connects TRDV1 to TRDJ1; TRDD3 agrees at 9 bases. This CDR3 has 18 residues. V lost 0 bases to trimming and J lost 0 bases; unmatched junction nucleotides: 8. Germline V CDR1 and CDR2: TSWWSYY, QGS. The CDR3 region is CALGELRGYGGYTDKLIF. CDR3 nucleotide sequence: TGTGCTCTTGGGGAACTTAGGGGATACGGAGGGTACACCGATAAACTCATCTTT.

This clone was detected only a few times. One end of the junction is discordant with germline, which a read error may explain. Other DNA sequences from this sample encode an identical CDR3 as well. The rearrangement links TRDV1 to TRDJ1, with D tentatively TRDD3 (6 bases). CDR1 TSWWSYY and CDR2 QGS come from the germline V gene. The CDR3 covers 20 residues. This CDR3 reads CALGVPPEGTGGPGVTELIF. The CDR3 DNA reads TGTGCTCTCGGGGTCCCCCCGGAGGGAACCGGGGGTCCTGGGGTTACGGAACTCATCTTT.

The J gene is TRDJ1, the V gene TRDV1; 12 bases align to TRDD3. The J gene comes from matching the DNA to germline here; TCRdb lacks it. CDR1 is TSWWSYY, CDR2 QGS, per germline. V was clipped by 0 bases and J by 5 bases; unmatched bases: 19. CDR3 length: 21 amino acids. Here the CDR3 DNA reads TGTGCTCTTGGGGAACTAACCAGGCGGGTACCCCACTGGGGGATACTTGATAAACTCATCTTT. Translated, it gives CALGELTRRVPHWGILDKLIF.

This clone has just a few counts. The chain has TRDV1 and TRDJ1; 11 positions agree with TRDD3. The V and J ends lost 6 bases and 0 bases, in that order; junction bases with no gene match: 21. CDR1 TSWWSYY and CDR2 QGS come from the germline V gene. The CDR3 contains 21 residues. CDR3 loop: CALGSFLQWLGDTRNTDKLIF. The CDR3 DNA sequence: TGTGCTCTTGGAAGCTTCCTACAGTGGTTGGGGGATACGAGGAACACCGATAAACTCATCTTT.

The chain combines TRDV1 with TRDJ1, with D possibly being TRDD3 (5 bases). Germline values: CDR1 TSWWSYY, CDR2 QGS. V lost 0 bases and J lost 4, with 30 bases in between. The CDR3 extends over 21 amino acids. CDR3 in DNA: TGTGCTCTTGGGGAACTCTACCCCCCAAGGTGCCTTGGGGAAGGGCACGATAAACTCATCTTT. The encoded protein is CALGELYPPRCLGEGHDKLIF.

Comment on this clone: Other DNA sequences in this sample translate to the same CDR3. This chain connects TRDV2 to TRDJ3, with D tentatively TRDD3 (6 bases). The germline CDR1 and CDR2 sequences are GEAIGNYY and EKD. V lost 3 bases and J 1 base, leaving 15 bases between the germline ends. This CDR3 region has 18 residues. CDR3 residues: CACDAGICKSWDTRQMFF. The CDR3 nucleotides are TGTGCCTGTGACGCCGGGATATGTAAGTCCTGGGACACCCGACAGATGTTTTTC.

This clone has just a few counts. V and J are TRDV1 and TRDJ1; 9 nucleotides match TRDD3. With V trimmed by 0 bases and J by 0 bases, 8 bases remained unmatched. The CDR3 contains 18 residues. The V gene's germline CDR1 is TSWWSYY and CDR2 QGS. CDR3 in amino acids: CALGELGRHWGNTDKLIF. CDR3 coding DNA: TGTGCTCTTGGGGAACTAGGGCGGCACTGGGGGAACACCGATAAACTCATCTTT.

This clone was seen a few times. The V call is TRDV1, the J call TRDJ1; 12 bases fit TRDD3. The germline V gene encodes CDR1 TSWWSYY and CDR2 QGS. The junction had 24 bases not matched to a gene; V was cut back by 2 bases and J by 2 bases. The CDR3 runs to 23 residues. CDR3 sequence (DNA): TGTGCTCTTGGGGAAAAGGTTCTACTGACACTGGGGGATACTGTGTTTCAGACCGATAAACTCATCTTT. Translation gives CALGEKVLLTLGDTVFQTDKLIF.

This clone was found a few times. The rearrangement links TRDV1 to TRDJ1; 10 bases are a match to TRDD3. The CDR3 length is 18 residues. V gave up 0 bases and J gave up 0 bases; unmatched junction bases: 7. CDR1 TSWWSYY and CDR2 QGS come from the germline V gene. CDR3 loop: CALGELFPTGGYTDKLIF. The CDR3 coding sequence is TGTGCTCTTGGGGAACTTTTTCCTACTGGGGGATACACCGATAAACTCATCTTT.

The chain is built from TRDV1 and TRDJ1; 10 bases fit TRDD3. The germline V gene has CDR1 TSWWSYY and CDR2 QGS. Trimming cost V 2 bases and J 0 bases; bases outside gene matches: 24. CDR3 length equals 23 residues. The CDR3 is CALGEKTPREGDTLPRYTDKLIF. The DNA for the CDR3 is TGTGCTCTTGGGGAAAAGACGCCTCGAGAGGGGGATACGCTACCACGGTACACCGATAAACTCATCTTT.

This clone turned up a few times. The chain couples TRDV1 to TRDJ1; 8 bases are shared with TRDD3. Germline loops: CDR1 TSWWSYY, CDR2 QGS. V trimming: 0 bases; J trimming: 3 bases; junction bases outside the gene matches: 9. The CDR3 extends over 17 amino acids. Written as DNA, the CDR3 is TGTGCTCTTGGGGAACTTACGGCTGGGGGAGACCCCGATAAACTCATCTTT. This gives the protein CALGELTAGGDPDKLIF.

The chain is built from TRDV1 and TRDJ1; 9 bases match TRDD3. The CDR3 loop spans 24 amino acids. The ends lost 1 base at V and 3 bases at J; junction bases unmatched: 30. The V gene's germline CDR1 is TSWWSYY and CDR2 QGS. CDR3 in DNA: TGTGCTCTTGGGGAACCCGCCCTAATGTCCCCTTGGGGGATAACCCGCCTTGGGTCCGATAAACTCATCTTT. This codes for CALGEPALMSPWGITRLGSDKLIF.

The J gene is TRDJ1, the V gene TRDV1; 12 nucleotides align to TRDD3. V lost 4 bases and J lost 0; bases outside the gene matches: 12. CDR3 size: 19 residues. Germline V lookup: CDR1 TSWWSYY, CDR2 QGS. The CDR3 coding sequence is TGTGCTCTTGGGGGCCTTCCTACTGGGGGATACACATACACCGATAAACTCATCTTT. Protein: CALGGLPTGGYTYTDKLIF.

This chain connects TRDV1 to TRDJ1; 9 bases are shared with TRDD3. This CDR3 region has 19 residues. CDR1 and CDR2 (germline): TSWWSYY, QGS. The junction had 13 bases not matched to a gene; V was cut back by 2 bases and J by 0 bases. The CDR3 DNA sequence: TGTGCTCTTGGGGAAATAAGGGGGATACCCCTATTAGACACCGATAAACTCATCTTT. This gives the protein CALGEIRGIPLLDTDKLIF.

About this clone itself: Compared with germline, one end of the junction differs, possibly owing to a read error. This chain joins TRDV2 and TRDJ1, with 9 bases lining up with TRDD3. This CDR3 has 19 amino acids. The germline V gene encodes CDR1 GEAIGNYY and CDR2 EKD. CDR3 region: CACDNYVTGGVRDTDKHIF. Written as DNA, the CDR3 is TGTGCCTGTGACAACTACGTGACTGGGGGAGTGAGGGACACCGATAAACACATCTTT.

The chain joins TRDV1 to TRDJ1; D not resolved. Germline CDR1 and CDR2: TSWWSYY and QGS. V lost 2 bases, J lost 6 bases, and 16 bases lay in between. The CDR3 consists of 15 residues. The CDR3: CALGEWLPGLYKLIF. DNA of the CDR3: TGTGCTCTTGGGGAATGGCTCCCCGGACTTTATAAACTCATCTTT.

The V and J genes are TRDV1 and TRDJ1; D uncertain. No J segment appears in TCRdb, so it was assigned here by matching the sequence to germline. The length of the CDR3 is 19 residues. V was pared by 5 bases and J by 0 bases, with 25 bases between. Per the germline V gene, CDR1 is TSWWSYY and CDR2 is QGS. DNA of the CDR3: TGTGCTCTTGGGTTTCTACCCCCTATTGCAAAGATATACACCGATAAACTCATCTTT. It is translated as CALGFLPPIAKIYTDKLIF.

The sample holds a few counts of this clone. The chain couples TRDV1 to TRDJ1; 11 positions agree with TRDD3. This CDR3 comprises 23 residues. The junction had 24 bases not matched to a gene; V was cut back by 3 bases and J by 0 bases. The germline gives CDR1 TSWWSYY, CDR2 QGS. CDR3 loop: CALGDLAFLPLGDTLDYTDKLIF. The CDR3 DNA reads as TGTGCTCTTGGGGACCTGGCCTTCCTACCGCTGGGGGATACTTTGGATTACACCGATAAACTCATCTTT.

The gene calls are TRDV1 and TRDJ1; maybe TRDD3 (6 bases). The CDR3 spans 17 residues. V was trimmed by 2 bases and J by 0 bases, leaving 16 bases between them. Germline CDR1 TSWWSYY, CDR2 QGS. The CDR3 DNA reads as TGTGCTCTTGGGGAATCTAGGCGAGGGGGGAACACCGATAAACTCATCTTT. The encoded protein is CALGESRRGGNTDKLIF.

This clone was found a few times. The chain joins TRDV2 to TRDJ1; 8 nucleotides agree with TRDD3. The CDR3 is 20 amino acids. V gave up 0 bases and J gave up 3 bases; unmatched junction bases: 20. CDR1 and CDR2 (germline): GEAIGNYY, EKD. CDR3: CACDTLFLPVLGDRADKLIF. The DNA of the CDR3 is TGTGCCTGTGACACCCTCTTCCTCCCGGTATTGGGGGATCGGGCCGATAAACTCATCTTT.

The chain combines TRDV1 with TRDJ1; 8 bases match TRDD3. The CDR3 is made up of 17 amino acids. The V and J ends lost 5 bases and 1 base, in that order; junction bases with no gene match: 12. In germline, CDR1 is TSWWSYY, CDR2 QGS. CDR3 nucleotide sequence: TGTGCTCTTGGGTCCCGACATGGGGGATCCTTCACCGATAAACTCATCTTT. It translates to CALGSRHGGSFTDKLIF.

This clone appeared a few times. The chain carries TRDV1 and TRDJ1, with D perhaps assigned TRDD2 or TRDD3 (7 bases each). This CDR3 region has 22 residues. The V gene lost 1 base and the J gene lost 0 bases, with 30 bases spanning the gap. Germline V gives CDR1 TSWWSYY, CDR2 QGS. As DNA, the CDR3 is TGTGCTCTTGGGGAACATCTGGCTTCCTATAATTACTGGGGTCCGTACACCGATAAACTCATCTTT. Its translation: CALGEHLASYNYWGPYTDKLIF.